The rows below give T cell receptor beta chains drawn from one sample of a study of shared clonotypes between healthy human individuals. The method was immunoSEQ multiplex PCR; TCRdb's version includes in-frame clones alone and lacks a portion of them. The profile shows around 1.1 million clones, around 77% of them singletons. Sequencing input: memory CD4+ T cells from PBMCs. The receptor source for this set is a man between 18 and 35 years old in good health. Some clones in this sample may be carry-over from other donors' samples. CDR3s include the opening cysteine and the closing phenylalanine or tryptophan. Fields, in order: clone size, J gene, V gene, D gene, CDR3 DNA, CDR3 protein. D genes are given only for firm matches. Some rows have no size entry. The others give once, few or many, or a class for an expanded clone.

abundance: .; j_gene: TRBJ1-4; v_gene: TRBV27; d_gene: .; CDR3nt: TGTGCCAGCAGACAATTTGCCCTGGGAGCAACTAATGAAAAACTGTTTTTT; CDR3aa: CASRQFALGATNEKLFF
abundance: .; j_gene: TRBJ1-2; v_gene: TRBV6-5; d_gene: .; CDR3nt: TGTGCCAGCAGGGGTCAGGGATTCGGTGGCTACACCTTC; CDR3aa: CASRGQGFGGYTF
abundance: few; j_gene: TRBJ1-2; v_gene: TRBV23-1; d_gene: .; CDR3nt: TGCGCCAGCAGTCAAAAGGGTCTGGATCGGGCATTCTATGGCTACACCTTC; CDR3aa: CASSQKGLDRAFYGYTF
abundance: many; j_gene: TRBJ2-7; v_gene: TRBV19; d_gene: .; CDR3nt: TGTGCCAGTAGTATCAACAGGGGGGGCTACGAGCAGTACTTC; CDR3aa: CASSINRGGYEQYF
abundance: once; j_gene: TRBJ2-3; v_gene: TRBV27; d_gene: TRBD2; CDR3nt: TGTGCCAGCAGTTTATCGGCTAGCGGGAGGGGGACAGATACGCAGTATTTT; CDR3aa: CASSLSASGRGTDTQYF
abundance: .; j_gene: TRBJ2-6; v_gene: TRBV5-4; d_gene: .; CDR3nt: TGTGCCAGCAGCTTGGGCGGGGGCGGTGGGGCCAACGTCCTGACTTTC; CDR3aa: CASSLGGGGGANVLTF
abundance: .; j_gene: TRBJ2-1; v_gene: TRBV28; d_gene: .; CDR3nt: TGTGCCAGCAGTTTCTTCGAGGAGCAGTTCTTC; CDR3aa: CASSFFEEQFF
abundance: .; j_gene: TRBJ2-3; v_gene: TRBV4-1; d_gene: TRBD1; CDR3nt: TGCGCCAGCAGCCAAGGCCGTGGACAGGGGGCGACAGATACGCAGTATTTT; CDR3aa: CASSQGRGQGATDTQYF
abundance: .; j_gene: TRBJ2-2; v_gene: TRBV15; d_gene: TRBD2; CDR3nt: TGTGCCACCAGCAGAGATTTGGCTAGCGGAAACACCGGGGAGCTGTTTTTT; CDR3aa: CATSRDLASGNTGELFF
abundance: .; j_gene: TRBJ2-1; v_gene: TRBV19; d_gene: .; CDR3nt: TGTGCCAGTAGTATCCCACCCGCCGTTAATGAGCAGTTCTTC; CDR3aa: CASSIPPAVNEQFF
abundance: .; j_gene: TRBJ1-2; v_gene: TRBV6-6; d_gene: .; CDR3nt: TGTGCCAGCAGCCCTTCGTATGGCTACACCTTC; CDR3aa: CASSPSYGYTF
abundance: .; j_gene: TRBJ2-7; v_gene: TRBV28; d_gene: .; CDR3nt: TGTGCCAGCAGTTTATTAGACGAGCAGTACTTC; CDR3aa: CASSLLDEQYF
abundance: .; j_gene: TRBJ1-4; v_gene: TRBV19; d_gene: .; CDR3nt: TGTGCCAGTAGTATAGGGGGCCTACGGGATGAAAAACTGTTTTTT; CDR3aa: CASSIGGLRDEKLFF
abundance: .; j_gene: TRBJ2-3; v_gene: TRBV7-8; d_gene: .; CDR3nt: TGTGCCAGCCGAGAAGGGGCCACTAGCACAGATACGCAGTATTTT; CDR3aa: CASREGATSTDTQYF
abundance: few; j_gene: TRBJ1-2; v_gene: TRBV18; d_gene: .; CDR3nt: TGTGCCAGCTCACCTCGGGGGATAGGCTATGGCTACACCTTC; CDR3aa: CASSPRGIGYGYTF
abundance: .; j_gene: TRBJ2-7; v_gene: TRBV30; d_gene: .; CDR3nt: TGTGCTCATGGAAAGGGACACCTCTTCTACGAGCAGTACTTC; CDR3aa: CAHGKGHLFYEQYF
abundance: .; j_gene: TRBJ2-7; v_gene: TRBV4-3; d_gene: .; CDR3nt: TGCGCCAGCAGCCAAGAGGACAACTCCTACGAGCAGTACTTC; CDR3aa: CASSQEDNSYEQYF
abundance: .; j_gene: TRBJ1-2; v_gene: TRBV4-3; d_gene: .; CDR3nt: TGCGCCAGCAGCCAAGAGCCAGGGTCCTATGGCTACACCTTC; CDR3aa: CASSQEPGSYGYTF
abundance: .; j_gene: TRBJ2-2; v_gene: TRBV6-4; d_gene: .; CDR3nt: TGTGCCAGCAGTGACGGCCTATTTCAAACCGGGGAGCTGTTTTTT; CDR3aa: CASSDGLFQTGELFF
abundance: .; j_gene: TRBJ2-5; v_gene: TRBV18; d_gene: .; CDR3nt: TGTGCCAGCTCACCGAGGACGAATCAAGAGACCCAGTACTTC; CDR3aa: CASSPRTNQETQYF
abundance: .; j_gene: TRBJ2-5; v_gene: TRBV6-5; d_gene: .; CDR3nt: TGTGCCAGCAGGCACAGGGTACAAGAGACCCAGTACTTC; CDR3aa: CASRHRVQETQYF
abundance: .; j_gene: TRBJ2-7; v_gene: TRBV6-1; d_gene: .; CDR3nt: TGTGCCAGCAGTGTTTCGGACGGTTCCTACGAGCAGTACTTC; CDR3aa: CASSVSDGSYEQYF
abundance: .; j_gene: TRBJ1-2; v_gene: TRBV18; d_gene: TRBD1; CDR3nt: TGTGCCAGCTCACCGGGACAGGATGGGAAATATGGCTACACCTTC; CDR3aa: CASSPGQDGKYGYTF
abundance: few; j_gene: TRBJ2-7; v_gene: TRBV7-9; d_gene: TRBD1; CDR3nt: TGTGCCAGCAGCTTAGCGGGTCCCGAGACAGGGGGCGACGAGCAGTACTTC; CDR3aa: CASSLAGPETGGDEQYF
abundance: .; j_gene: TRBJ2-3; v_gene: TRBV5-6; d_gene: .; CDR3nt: TGTGCCAGCAGCTTGGTGGGCGGGATTATGACAGATACGCAGTATTTT; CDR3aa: CASSLVGGIMTDTQYF
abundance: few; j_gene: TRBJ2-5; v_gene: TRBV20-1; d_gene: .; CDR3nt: TGCAGTGCTCGGGGGCAAGAGACCCAGTACTTC; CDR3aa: CSARGQETQYF
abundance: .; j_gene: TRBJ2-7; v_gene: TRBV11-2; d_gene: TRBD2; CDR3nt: TGTGCCAGCAGCTTAGAGGGCGGGAGTGGCTACGAGCAGTACTTC; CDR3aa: CASSLEGGSGYEQYF
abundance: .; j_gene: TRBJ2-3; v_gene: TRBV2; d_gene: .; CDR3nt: TGTGCCAGCAGCCCGACAGGTTTCACAGATACGCAGTATTTT; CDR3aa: CASSPTGFTDTQYF
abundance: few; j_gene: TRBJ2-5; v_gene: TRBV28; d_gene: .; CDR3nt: TGTGCCAGCAGTTCCGACCCCCCAGAGACCCAGTACTTC; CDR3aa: CASSSDPPETQYF
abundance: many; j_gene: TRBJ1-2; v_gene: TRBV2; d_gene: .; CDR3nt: TGTGCCAGCAGTGAAGTGGGGAAGGAGATCTTC; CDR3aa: CASSEVGKEIF
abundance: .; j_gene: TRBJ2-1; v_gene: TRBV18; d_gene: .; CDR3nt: TGTGCCAGCTCACCACCTTCGGGGGCCCAGGAGCAGTTCTTC; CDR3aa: CASSPPSGAQEQFF
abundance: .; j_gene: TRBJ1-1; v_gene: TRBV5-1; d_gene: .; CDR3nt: TGCGCCAGCAGCCTCGACAGGACGACCACTGAAGCTTTCTTT; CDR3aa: CASSLDRTTTEAFF
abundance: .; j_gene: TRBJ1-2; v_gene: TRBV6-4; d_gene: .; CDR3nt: TGTGCCATCAGTGACGGGACTCAGACTCCCCGGCGGGGCTACACCTTC; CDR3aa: CAISDGTQTPRRGYTF
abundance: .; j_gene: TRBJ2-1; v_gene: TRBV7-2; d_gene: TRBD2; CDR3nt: TGTGCCAGCAGCCCAGGACTAGCGGCATCCTACAATGAGCAGTTCTTC; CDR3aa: CASSPGLAASYNEQFF